The 10 T cell receptor beta chains below were found in one sample sequenced in a study of shared clonotypes between healthy human individuals. Naive-designated CD8 cells lacked CD45RO, were positively enriched for CCR7, and omitted terminally differentiated effector memory CD45RA+ cells. Produced via immunoSEQ multiplex PCR; TCRdb's table is partial and in-frame only. This table has some 1,900,000 clones, about 94% appearing once. Sample: naive CD8+ T cells sorted from blood. All receptors derive from a man aged 18 to 35 in good health.

The rearrangement uses TRBV7-9 and TRBJ2-4; D might be TRBD1 (5 bases). This CDR3 comprises 12 residues. Trimming took off 1 base at V and 16 bases at J, with 14 bases between the two ends. Germline lookup yields CDR1 SEHNR and CDR2 FQNEAQ (reference sequence). The CDR3 here is CASSLEQDLEYF. CDR3 DNA: TGTGCCAGCAGCTTAGAACAGGACCTCGAATACTTC.

This chain connects TRBV6-6 to TRBJ1-2, with D unclear. Per the germline V gene, CDR1 is MNHNY and CDR2 is SVGAGI (reference sequence). Trimming removed 0 bases at V and 8 bases at J, with 10 bases between. This CDR3 region has 13 residues. The CDR3 DNA reads TGTGCCAGCAGTTACTCGACCGGGGAGGGCTACACCTTC. It is translated as CASSYSTGEGYTF.

J is TRBJ2-1 and V is TRBV27; a weak D match, TRBD2 (6 bases). Per germline, CDR1 MNHEY and CDR2 SMNVEV (reference sequence). The V and J ends lost 5 bases and 2 bases respectively, with 16 bases between them. The CDR3 length is 16 residues. CDR3 residues: CASSQSPGGTYNEQFF. The CDR3 bases are TGTGCCAGCAGTCAATCACCGGGCGGGACCTACAATGAGCAGTTCTTC.

The DNA of the CDR3 is TGTGCCAGCAGTTTATCCTCTAGCGTCGAGCAGTACTTC. Translated, it gives CASSLSSSVEQYF. J is TRBJ2-7 and V is TRBV27; D is perhaps TRBD2 (6 bases). CDR1 is MNHEY and CDR2 is SMNVEV in the germline V gene (reference sequence). The CDR3 covers 13 residues. V lost 0 bases, J lost 6 bases, and 9 bases lay in between.

DNA of the CDR3: TGCGCCAGCAGCCTACCGACAGGGCACAATCAGCCCCAGCATTTT. Translated: CASSLPTGHNQPQHF. V gene TRBV4-3 combines with J gene TRBJ1-5, with TRBD1 matching over 7 bases. Germline V gives CDR1 LGHNA, CDR2 YSLEER. The junction had 6 bases not matched to a gene; V was cut back by 4 bases and J by 3 bases. This CDR3 comprises 15 residues.

The rearrangement joins TRBV10-3 to TRBJ2-7; 8 bases map to TRBD1. Losses at the gene ends were 8 bases for V and 0 bases for J; bases not matched to a gene: 3. Looked up from germline, CDR1 is ENHRY and CDR2 is SYGVKD. The CDR3 totals 13 residues. The CDR3 here is CAIRDRSSYEQYF. The CDR3, as DNA: TGTGCCATCCGGGACAGGAGCTCCTACGAGCAGTACTTC.

This chain uses TRBV25-1 with TRBJ2-7; TRBD1 aligns across 10 bases. The CDR3 spans 15 residues. The V gene end was trimmed by 0 bases and the J gene end by 4 bases; junction bases not matched to a gene: 3. Germline values: CDR1 MGHDK, CDR2 SYGVNS. This chain's CDR3 is CASSEYGDRGYEQYF. CDR3 coding DNA: TGTGCCAGCAGTGAATACGGGGACAGGGGATACGAGCAGTACTTC.

The chain couples TRBV5-6 to TRBJ2-7, with 9 bases aligning to TRBD1. V shed 4 bases and J 5 bases; nucleotides not matched to a gene: 4. This CDR3 has 13 residues. Germline CDR1 is SGHDT and CDR2 is YYEEEE. The CDR3 is CASSRDRVDEQYF. For the CDR3, the DNA is TGTGCCAGCAGCCGGGACAGGGTGGACGAGCAGTACTTC.

Worth noting for this clone: The same CDR3 also results from other DNA sequences found in this sample. This chain connects TRBV29-1 to TRBJ2-7; no clear D gene. The CDR3 sequence is 10 residues long. V lost 6 bases and J lost 6, with 9 bases in between. Germline V gene lookup returns CDR1 SQVTM and CDR2 ANQGSEA. CDR3 amino acids: CSVRVGEQYF. The CDR3 nucleotides are TGCAGCGTGCGAGTGGGCGAGCAGTACTTC.

The rearrangement links TRBV27 to TRBJ1-2; 9 positions agree with TRBD1. V shed 5 bases, J shed 7 bases, and the junction held 26 bases outside the gene matches. In germline, CDR1 is MNHEY, CDR2 SMNVEV (reference sequence). This CDR3 region has 20 residues. The DNA of the CDR3 is TGTGCCAGCAGTATTCGAACAGGGGGCGTAGGGTCTGGGACTTCAGGTGGCTACACCTTC. Residues: CASSIRTGGVGSGTSGGYTF.